The 32 T cell receptor beta chains given below trace back to one sample, sequenced in a study of CD8 T cells in ankylosing spondylitis (dated 2017 in TCRdb). Libraries were constructed by 5' RACE. The listed sequencing device is Illumina HiSeq 2500. TCRdb reprocessed the public reads (quality trimming at Q25 with fastp, clone calling with MiXCR) and kept in-frame beta chains. Each CDR3 protein appears once, grouped with its most common genes and DNA. This sample lists 250,000 or so distinct CDR3 sequences; 24% were detected once. 0.61% of the sample lies in the top ten. What was sequenced was blood, either unsorted or a sorted T cell fraction (not recorded which). The receptors originated from a male donor with ankylosing spondylitis or in good health (not recorded which).

This clonotype was observed a few times. The rearrangement uses TRBV20-1 and TRBJ2-6; the D is unclear. This CDR3 comprises 13 residues. Germline lookup yields CDR1 DFQATT and CDR2 SNEGSKA (reference sequence). The V and J ends lost 6 bases and 3 bases respectively, with 9 bases between them. CDR3 nucleotides: TGCAGTGCCCCCTCGAGTGGGGCCAACGTCCTGACTTTC. The encoded protein is CSAPSSGANVLTF.

This clonotype was observed a handful of times. The chain has TRBV7-2 and TRBJ2-2, with D perhaps matching TRBD1 (6 bases). The V end lost 10 bases, the J end lost 0 bases, and 18 bases lay between the germline ends. CDR3 length: 16 residues. From germline, CDR1 is SGHTA and CDR2 FQGNSA. For the CDR3, the DNA is TGTGCCACCTCTCACAGGGCACCTACGAACACCGGGGAGCTGTTTTTT. This gives the protein CATSHRAPTNTGELFF.

This clonotype has only a few counts. V is TRBV20-1 and J is TRBJ2-1, with TRBD2 matching over 12 bases. The trim removed 6 bases at V and 4 bases at J, leaving 4 bases unmatched. CDR1 and CDR2 (germline): DFQATT, SNEGSKA (reference sequence). The CDR3 sequence is 14 residues long. CDR3 bases: TGCAGTGCGTGGACTAGCGGGGAATACAATGAGCAGTTCTTC. Its protein is CSAWTSGEYNEQFF.

This clonotype appeared many times. This rearrangement joins TRBV20-1 to TRBJ2-7; D is possibly TRBD2 (6 bases). Germline V CDR1 and CDR2: DFQATT, SNEGSKA (reference sequence). V gave up 6 bases and J gave up 3 bases, with 12 bases separating them. The CDR3 totals 12 residues. CDR3 nucleotides: TGCAGTGCCGCGGGGCAGGGCTACGAGCAGTACTTC. It is translated as CSAAGQGYEQYF.

This clonotype has a count of ten or more. This chain links TRBV20-1 with TRBJ2-5; 8 bases agree with TRBD2. CDR1 and CDR2 from the germline V gene are DFQATT and SNEGSKA (reference sequence). This CDR3 contains 15 residues. V dropped 0 bases and J dropped 5; count of bases not matched to a gene: 8. The CDR3 DNA reads TGCAGTGCTAGAGATGCGGGAGCGGGGGTTGAGACCCAGTACTTC. Protein: CSARDAGAGVETQYF.

To note about this clonotype: At one end, the junction sequence differs from germline, possibly due to a read error. The rearrangement joins TRBV20-1 to TRBJ2-1; TRBD1 or TRBD2 may be the D gene (5 bases each). The germline V gene has CDR1 DFQATT and CDR2 SNEGSKA (reference sequence). CDR3 length: 14 amino acids. The CDR3 spells CSALRMFRGAERFF. CDR3 nucleotides: TGCAGTGCCCTCCGCATGTTTCGAGGGGCTGAGCGGTTCTTC.

This clonotype came up a few times. V usage is TRBV5-6 and J usage is TRBJ2-3, with TRBD1 as a possible D gene (5 bases). The V gene lost 4 bases and the J gene lost 6 bases, with 24 bases spanning the gap. The CDR3 has 17 amino acids. In germline, CDR1 is SGHDT, CDR2 YYEEEE. The CDR3, as DNA: TGTGCCAGCAGCGCAAGACAGAGAACCATTGGGGCGGATACGCAGTATTTT. Translated: CASSARQRTIGADTQYF.

The chain carries TRBV11-1 and TRBJ2-1; D not resolved. Germline CDR1 and CDR2: SGHAT and FQDESV (reference sequence). The V end was cut by 4 bases, the J end by 5 bases, with 9 bases between. CDR3 size: 13 residues. The CDR3 DNA is TGTGCCAGCAGCTGGAATGGCAACAATGAGCAGTTCTTC. It is translated as CASSWNGNNEQFF.

The gene calls are TRBV2 and TRBJ2-5; D ambiguous. Germline V gene lookup returns CDR1 SNHLY and CDR2 FYNNEI. Trimming cost V 5 bases and J 3 bases, with 25 bases left between them. The CDR3 is 18 residues long. In DNA form, the CDR3 reads TGTGCCAGCAGTTCGGGTAGGCCTAAGGTTCTTGGCGAAGAGACCCAGTACTTC. It translates to CASSSGRPKVLGEETQYF.

In nucleotides, the CDR3 is TGCAGTGCTCAGTACACTAGCGGGGGGTGGTCAGATACGCAGTATTTT. Protein: CSAQYTSGGWSDTQYF. The gene calls are TRBV20-1 and TRBJ2-3, with 12 bases that match TRBD2. V dropped 5 bases and J dropped 4; count of bases not matched to a gene: 10. The CDR3 runs to 16 residues. Germline V gene sequence: CDR1 DFQATT, CDR2 SNEGSKA (reference sequence).

The chain has TRBV9 and TRBJ2-2, with D perhaps TRBD2 (6 bases). This CDR3 spans 14 amino acids. V shed 2 bases and J shed 8 bases, with 13 bases lying between them. CDR1 is SGDLS and CDR2 is YYNGEE in the germline V gene. The CDR3 coding sequence is TGTGCCAGCAGCGTCGGCCCTAGCGCGGGGGAGCTGTTTTTT. Its protein product is CASSVGPSAGELFF.

There are a few counts of this clonotype. The rearrangement joins TRBV12-3 or TRBV12-4 to TRBJ1-2; D is unclear. The V and J ends lost 6 bases and 7 bases respectively, with 12 bases between them. The CDR3 covers 12 residues. CDR3 in DNA: TGTGCCAGCAGGGGAGGGTTGCGTGGCTACACCTTC. Its translation: CASRGGLRGYTF.

This clonotype appeared a few times. The chain carries TRBV29-1 and TRBJ1-1, with D maybe TRBD1 (5 bases). The CDR3 has 14 residues. Trimming cost V 6 bases and J 0 bases, with 14 bases left between them. The germline CDR1 and CDR2 sequences are SQVTM and ANQGSEA. CDR3 protein: CSVRQHPMNTEAFF. The CDR3 bases are TGCAGCGTGAGACAGCACCCCATGAACACTGAAGCTTTCTTT.

In this sample, this clonotype turned up many times. This rearrangement joins TRBV29-1 to TRBJ2-1; maybe TRBD1 (5 bases). The CDR3 totals 10 residues. V lost 3 bases to trimming and J lost 8 bases, with 5 bases between them. Looked up from germline, CDR1 is SQVTM and CDR2 is ANQGSEA. CDR3: CSVDRDEQFF. In nucleotides, the CDR3 is TGCAGCGTTGACAGGGATGAGCAGTTCTTC.

The table lists this clonotype with many counts. The J gene is TRBJ2-5, the V gene TRBV20-1; D perhaps matches TRBD2 (5 bases). The CDR3 totals 11 residues. Trimming shortened V by 4 bases and J by 2 bases, and 5 bases separated the two germline ends. Germline V gene lookup returns CDR1 DFQATT and CDR2 SNEGSKA (reference sequence). CDR3 in DNA: TGCAGTGCTACGGGGCAAGAGACCCAGTACTTC. Protein: CSATGQETQYF.

This clonotype has a count of ten or more. CDR3 DNA sequence: TGCAGCGTCTTGGGGGGTGGGTGGAATGAGCAGTTCTTC. Translation gives CSVLGGGWNEQFF. The chain combines TRBV29-1 with TRBJ2-1; weak D call: TRBD2 (6 bases). CDR1 is SQVTM and CDR2 is ANQGSEA in the germline V gene. V lost 6 bases, J lost 7 bases, and 16 bases lay in between. The CDR3 has 13 residues.

This clonotype has just a few counts. The chain is built from TRBV12-3 or TRBV12-4 and TRBJ2-1, with D possibly being TRBD1 (5 bases). This CDR3 has 15 amino acids. Trimming shortened V by 3 bases and J by 6 bases, and 15 bases separated the two germline ends. CDR3 sequence (DNA): TGTGCCAGCAGTTTTCGGTGGGGCTCAAGCAATGAGCAGTTCTTC. Protein sequence: CASSFRWGSSNEQFF.

The sample holds many counts of this clonotype. The CDR3 nucleotides read TGCAGCGTTGAGGGGGTCCGTGGCCGCACAGATACGCAGTATTTT. It codes for CSVEGVRGRTDTQYF. The rearrangement uses TRBV29-1 and TRBJ2-3; D is tentatively TRBD1 or TRBD2 (5 bases each). V shed 3 bases and J shed 1 base, with 14 bases lying between them. Germline lookup yields CDR1 SQVTM and CDR2 ANQGSEA. The CDR3 loop spans 15 amino acids.

The chain links TRBV12-3 or TRBV12-4 to TRBJ2-3, with D unclear. The CDR3 consists of 13 residues. Trimming pared 6 bases from V and 3 bases from J, leaving 10 bases between. The CDR3, as DNA: TGTGCCAGCAGAATGACGGCGACAGATACGCAGTATTTT. Translating gives CASRMTATDTQYF.

There are a few counts of this clonotype. This chain connects TRBV6-5 to TRBJ2-7; tentative D call: TRBD1 (5 bases). Germline-derived CDR1 and CDR2 are MNHEY and SVGAGI. V gave up 8 bases and J gave up 6 bases, with 11 bases separating them. The CDR3 contains 11 residues. For the CDR3, the DNA is TGTGCCAGCCTCAGGGCTCGCGAGCAGTACTTC. As protein: CASLRAREQYF.

The sample holds a few counts of this clonotype. The CDR3 loop reads CASSQAGRTDTQYF. The CDR3, as DNA: TGTGCCAGCAGCCAAGCGGGCCGCACAGATACGCAGTATTTT. The rearrangement joins TRBV3-1 to TRBJ2-3, with D unclear. Trimming removed 1 base at V and 1 base at J, with 6 bases between. This CDR3 has 14 amino acids. Looked up from germline, CDR1 is LGHDT and CDR2 is YNNKEL (reference sequence).

This clonotype was recorded many times. V gene TRBV20-1 combines with J gene TRBJ1-6; D not resolved. CDR3 length equals 13 residues. Deletions cut 4 bases from V and 7 bases from J, with 11 bases between. The germline V gene has CDR1 DFQATT and CDR2 SNEGSKA (reference sequence). The CDR3 DNA is TGCAGTGCTATCGGACCCGCCAATTCACCCCTCCACTTT. Translating it yields CSAIGPANSPLHF.

The chain combines TRBV12-3 or TRBV12-4 with TRBJ2-5, with unresolved D. The CDR3 covers 13 residues. Between the trimmed V and J ends, which lost 6 bases and 2 bases, there was a span of 10 bases. The CDR3 spells CASSRHQQETQYF. In DNA, the CDR3 is TGTGCCAGCAGCCGACACCAACAAGAGACCCAGTACTTC.

V gene TRBV12-3 or TRBV12-4 combines with J gene TRBJ1-3, with D uncertain. The V gene lost 2 bases and the J gene lost 2 bases, with 4 bases spanning the gap. The CDR3 is 13 residues long. Here the CDR3 DNA reads TGTGCCAGCAGTTTATGGGCTGGAAACACCATATATTTT. It is translated as CASSLWAGNTIYF.

In its sample, this clonotype was seen a few times. Without the conserved terminal phenylalanine or tryptophan, this CDR3 likely stems from a read error. The DNA is left out, because the CDR3 cannot be placed on it with certainty; the CDR3 is given as TCRdb lists it. The V gene is TRBV29-1, the J gene TRBJ2-4; the table's D call TRBD2 went unverified against the DNA. Per the germline V gene, CDR1 is SQVTM and CDR2 is ANQGSEA. With termini counted, the CDR3 has 11 amino acids. The CDR3 here is CSVEDQYRVPL.

This clonotype was counted between two and nine times. The chain is built from TRBV11-1 and TRBJ2-1, with no clear D. The CDR3 length is 16 residues. Germline-derived CDR1 and CDR2 are SGHAT and FQDESV (reference sequence). The V end lost 1 base, the J end lost 4 bases, and 14 bases lay between the germline ends. DNA for the CDR3: TGTGCCAGCAGCTTAGGATTCTCTACGGCGTACAATGAGCAGTTCTTC. This encodes CASSLGFSTAYNEQFF.

The chain carries TRBV20-1 and TRBJ2-1; TRBD1 agrees at 7 bases. The CDR3 runs to 14 residues. The trim removed 5 bases at V and 2 bases at J, leaving 6 bases unmatched. Germline CDR1 and CDR2: DFQATT and SNEGSKA (reference sequence). CDR3 coding DNA: TGCAGTGCTCCGGACAGGTCAACCTACAATGAGCAGTTCTTC. It encodes CSAPDRSTYNEQFF.

This clonotype was recorded at least ten times. The V and J genes are TRBV29-1 and TRBJ1-5, with TRBD1 as a possible D gene (5 bases). There are 13 residues in the CDR3. The V end was cut by 7 bases, the J end by 0 bases, with 10 bases between. Germline-derived CDR1 and CDR2 are SQVTM and ANQGSEA. The chain's CDR3 is CSARDGSNQPQHF. The CDR3 region has the DNA TGCAGCGCAAGGGACGGTAGCAATCAGCCCCAGCATTTT.

This clonotype was recorded at least ten times. CDR3 amino acids: CSAPSFDRVDQPQHF. CDR3 nucleotide sequence: TGCAGTGCTCCATCCTTCGACAGGGTGGATCAGCCCCAGCATTTT. The V call is TRBV20-1, the J call TRBJ1-5; 7 bases are a match to TRBD1. The CDR3 has 15 residues. Germline trimming cut 5 bases from V and 5 bases from J; bases unmatched to any gene: 12. The germline gives CDR1 DFQATT, CDR2 SNEGSKA (reference sequence).

This clonotype was detected many times. V gene TRBV29-1 combines with J gene TRBJ1-1; D ambiguous. The germline V gene encodes CDR1 SQVTM and CDR2 ANQGSEA. The V and J ends lost 6 bases and 6 bases respectively, with 11 bases between them. This CDR3 is built from 11 residues. The CDR3 DNA sequence: TGCAGCGTGTCAAGGTTCGCTGAAGCTTTCTTT. Its protein is CSVSRFAEAFF.

Ten or more counts support this clonotype. The chain couples TRBV7-9 to TRBJ1-4, with TRBD1 matching over 10 bases. The germline gives CDR1 SEHNR, CDR2 FQNEAQ (reference sequence). V was pared by 4 bases and J by 6 bases, with 2 bases of the junction left unmatched. This CDR3 comprises 14 residues. CDR3 sequence (DNA): TGTGCCAGCAGCTCCGGGACAGGGGATGAAAAACTGTTTTTT. It codes for CASSSGTGDEKLFF.

This clonotype was counted at least ten times. CDR3 region: CASSSTGYNEQFF. In DNA form, the CDR3 reads TGTGCCAGCAGCTCGACGGGTTACAATGAGCAGTTCTTC. The chain links TRBV7-6 to TRBJ2-1; D ambiguous. Deletions cut 4 bases from V and 4 bases from J, with 8 bases between. The CDR3 extends over 13 amino acids. Germline CDR1 SGHVS, CDR2 FNYEAQ.